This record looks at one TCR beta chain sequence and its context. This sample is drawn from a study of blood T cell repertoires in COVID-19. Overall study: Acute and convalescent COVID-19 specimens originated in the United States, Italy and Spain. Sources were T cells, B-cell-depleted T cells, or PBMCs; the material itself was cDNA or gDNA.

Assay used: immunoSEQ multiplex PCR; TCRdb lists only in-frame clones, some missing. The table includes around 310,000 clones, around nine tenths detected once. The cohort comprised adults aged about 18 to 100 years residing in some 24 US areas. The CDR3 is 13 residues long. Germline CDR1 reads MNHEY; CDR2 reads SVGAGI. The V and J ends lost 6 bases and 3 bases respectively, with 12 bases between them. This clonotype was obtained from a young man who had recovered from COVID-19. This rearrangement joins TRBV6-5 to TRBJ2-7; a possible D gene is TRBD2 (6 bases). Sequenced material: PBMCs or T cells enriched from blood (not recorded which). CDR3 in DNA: TGTGCCAGCAGCGGCCGGCGGGGCTACGAGCAGTACTTC. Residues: CASSGRRGYEQYF.